The TCR beta chain under discussion was sequenced for a study of CD8 T cells in ankylosing spondylitis. One entry per CDR3 protein, called by TCRdb with MiXCR from the 5' RACE reads. The profile shows roughly 130,000 distinct CDR3 sequences, around 15% of them singletons. This clonotype has ten or more counts. CDR3 length equals 15 residues. V dropped 3 bases and J dropped 3 bases, with 15 bases sitting between them. From germline, CDR1 is SGHNT and CDR2 YYREEE (reference sequence). Sequencing was performed on blood, either unsorted or a sorted T cell fraction (not recorded which). The chain is built from TRBV5-4 and TRBJ2-5; possibly TRBD1 for D (5 bases). This clonotype was sampled from a female donor with ankylosing spondylitis or in good health (not recorded which). This chain's CDR3 is CASSSGSVVKETQYF. The CDR3 DNA follows: TGTGCCAGCAGCTCAGGGTCCGTAGTCAAAGAGACCCAGTACTTC.